The clone carrying this TCR beta chain was seen just once. Antigen unknown. CD45RO-negative CD8 cells positively selected for CCR7 made up the naive population, which excluded terminally differentiated effector memory CD45RA+ cells. This record comes from a study of shared clonotypes between healthy human individuals. Study context: CD4 naive and memory got three plates each, CD8 naive two, CD8 memory one.

The study ran the assay at deep level. The authors' processing: Junction-only immunoSEQ sequences carried no quality scores, so filtering differed. Here immunoSEQ multiplex PCR was the method, and the copy in TCRdb shows in-frame clones only, minus some. V, J and clone size derive from that table, while D and trimming were established from the DNA sequence. The sample contains some 2,100,000 clones, approximately 94% of which appear only once. Study-wide results and caveats: Naive CD4 clonotype sharing across four donors was about 5%.

The V segment lost 5 bases and the J segment 12 bases; nucleotides outside the gene matches: 16. The germline V gene has CDR1 MNHNS and CDR2 SASEGT. The CDR3 contains 14 residues. The TCR was taken from a man aged 18 to 30 in good health. Some clones in this sample may be carry-over from other donors' samples. The chain uses TRBV6-1 and TRBJ2-7; 7 bases line up with TRBD1. The sample taken for sequencing was naive CD8+ T cells from PBMCs. The CDR3 spells CASSPRSPSQGLYF. The CDR3 DNA sequence: TGTGCCAGCAGTCCGCGGTCACCGTCACAGGGGTTGTACTTC.